Listed below are T cell receptor beta chains from one sample, sequenced in a study of blood T cell repertoires in COVID-19. Only in-frame clones appear in the TCRdb table, and some are missing; sequencing was by immunoSEQ multiplex PCR. The sample includes some 190,000 clones, more than 75% of them seen just once. The source material was PBMCs or T cells enriched from blood (not recorded which). The receptors come from a woman aged 45 to 65 with acute COVID-19. Each CDR3 is given with its conserved first and last residue. Each record gives: D gene, clone size, J gene, V gene, CDR3 DNA, CDR3 protein. D genes are given only for firm matches. Size is stated for part of the rows, as once, few or many counts, or as a class when the clone is expanded.

- once TRBJ2-1 TRBV18 TGTGCCAGCTCACCACCCGGCAATGAGCAGTTCTTC CASSPPGNEQFF
TRBD1 - TRBJ1-2 TRBV3-1/TRBV3-2 TGTGCCAGCAGCCAGGGACAGGGCAACTATGGCTACACCTTC CASSQGQGNYGYTF
TRBD2 - TRBJ2-3 TRBV5-1 TGCGCCAGCAGCTTGGGAGGTCTTCCGGGGGGGCCCAGAGATACGCAGTATTTT CASSLGGLPGGPRDTQYF
- - TRBJ1-5 TRBV6-2/TRBV6-3 TGTGCCAGCAGTTACTCGGTGGCGGGCGGGAGCAATCAGCCCCAGCATTTT CASSYSVAGGSNQPQHF
TRBD1 - TRBJ2-5 TRBV5-1 TGCGCCAGCAGCGTACAGGGGGCGCGCGAAGAGACCCAGTACTTC CASSVQGAREETQYF
TRBD1 - TRBJ1-2 TRBV28 TGTGCCAGCAGTTTAGGGACAGGAGACTATGGCTACACCTTC CASSLGTGDYGYTF
TRBD2 - TRBJ2-1 TRBV7-9 TGTGCCAGCAGCCCCCCTGGCGGGGGGGTATCCGATGAGCAGTTCTTC CASSPPGGGVSDEQFF
- - TRBJ1-2 TRBV3-1/TRBV3-2 TGTGCCAGCAGCGAGGACAGAATAAACTATGGCTACACCTTC CASSEDRINYGYTF
TRBD2 - TRBJ2-3 TRBV9 TGTGCCAGCAGCGTAGGGGGGACTAGCGAAATAGGAGATACGCAGTATTTT CASSVGGTSEIGDTQYF
- - TRBJ1-2 TRBV7-2 TGTGCCAGCAGCTTAGGGCCAGGGGAAGTCGCGACCTATGGCTACACCTTC CASSLGPGEVATYGYTF
- - TRBJ1-5 TRBV27 TGTGCCAGCAGTTATGCGGCCTTCAATCAGCCCCAGCATTTT CASSYAAFNQPQHF
TRBD2 - TRBJ2-4 TRBV28 TGTGCCAGCAGCTTCGGGGGGGCCGAAAACATTCAGTACTTC CASSFGGAENIQYF
TRBD1 - TRBJ2-2 TRBV10-3 TGTGCCATCAGCGGACAGGGGGCTACCGGGGAGCTGTTTTTT CAISGQGATGELFF
- - TRBJ1-3 TRBV6-5 TGTGCCAGCATCGACAGATACTCTGGAAACACCATATATTTT CASIDRYSGNTIYF
- - TRBJ1-5 TRBV29-1 TGCAGCGCCAGGGTTGCCAATCAGCCCCAGCATTTT CSARVANQPQHF
TRBD1 - TRBJ2-4 TRBV28 TGTGCCAGCAGTTTATTCACGACAGGGAAAAACATTCAGTACTTC CASSLFTTGKNIQYF
- few TRBJ2-2 TRBV5-6 TGTGCCAGCAGCTTGTCTACCACCGGGGAGCTGTTTTTT CASSLSTTGELFF
- - TRBJ1-1 TRBV7-2 TGTGCCAGCAGCTTGGAAGGGAGGACTGAAGCTTTCTTT CASSLEGRTEAFF
- - TRBJ2-5 TRBV7-2 TGTGCCAGCAGCGCGAGCGGGCGAAGGGAGACCCAGTACTTC CASSASGRRETQYF
- - TRBJ1-5 TRBV24-1 TGTGCCACCAGTGGGGGCCGGGAGGGGACTAGCAATCAGCCCCAGCATTTT CATSGGREGTSNQPQHF
TRBD1 - TRBJ1-5 TRBV7-8 TGTGCCAGCAGCTTAGCGGAGTTGGGACAGGTCAATCAGCCCCAGCATTTT CASSLAELGQVNQPQHF
TRBD1 - TRBJ1-4 TRBV5-8 TGTGCCAGCAGCCGGGGGGGGACAGGGTACGAAAAACTGTTTTTT CASSRGGTGYEKLFF
TRBD2 - TRBJ2-1 TRBV9 TGTGCCAGCAGCACCCGGACTAGCATTGGAGAGCAGTTCTTC CASSTRTSIGEQFF
- - TRBJ1-6 TRBV18 TGTGCCAGCTCACCATCACAGTATGACTCACCCCTCCACTTT CASSPSQYDSPLHF
- - TRBJ2-1 TRBV15 TGTGCCACCAGCTTCCGCGGGGGCACCTCCAATGAGCAGTTCTTC CATSFRGGTSNEQFF
- - TRBJ1-6 TRBV11-3 TGTGCCAGCAGCTTAGGCGTGGGCCAGGATTCACCCCTCCACTTT CASSLGVGQDSPLHF
- - TRBJ1-1 TRBV13 TGTGCCAGCAGCTTAGGCACAGGGACTGAAGCTTTCTTT CASSLGTGTEAFF
TRBD1 few TRBJ1-1 TRBV7-8 TGTGCCAGCAGCGGGGGACAGGGGGATTTGAACACTGAAGCTTTCTTT CASSGGQGDLNTEAFF
TRBD2 few TRBJ2-2 TRBV28 TGTGCCAGCAGGAGCGGGGGGCCTGGTTCCGGGGAGCTGTTTTTT CASRSGGPGSGELFF
- - TRBJ2-5 TRBV2 TGTGCCAGCAGTGAAGCGTCACAGGGAGTTGAGACCCAGTACTTC CASSEASQGVETQYF
- - TRBJ1-4 TRBV28 TGTGCCAGCAGCCCCGGGGGAACTAATGAAAAACTGTTTTTT CASSPGGTNEKLFF
TRBD1 - TRBJ1-2 TRBV19 TGTGCCAGTAGTATCCCCGAAGGACAGGGACTTAACTATGGCTACACCTTC CASSIPEGQGLNYGYTF
- - TRBJ1-6 TRBV4-2 TGTGCCAGCAGCCAAGATCTAGCACCCCTCCACTTT CASSQDLAPLHF
TRBD2 - TRBJ2-5 TRBV6-4 TGTGCCAGCACCAGACTAGCGGGGGTCCAAGAGACCCAGTACTTC CASTRLAGVQETQYF
TRBD1 - TRBJ1-5 TRBV20-1 TGCAGTGCTAGTAGGCAGGGGGCGCGCAAAGGACAGCCCCAGCATTTT CSASRQGARKGQPQHF
TRBD1 - TRBJ1-4 TRBV7-9 TGTGCCAGCAGCCCTTCGGGACAGGTATCTGAAAAACTGTTTTTT CASSPSGQVSEKLFF
- - TRBJ2-1 TRBV7-3 TGTGCCAGCAGCTTAGGCGGGGTCTACGGCAATGAGCAGTTCTTC CASSLGGVYGNEQFF
- - TRBJ1-1 TRBV28 TGTGCCAGCAGTTTGAGGGCGCGAACTGAAGCTTTCTTT CASSLRARTEAFF
- - TRBJ1-2 TRBV27 TGTGCCAGCAGTTTAACCGGGATTAACGGTGGCTACACCTTC CASSLTGINGGYTF
TRBD1 - TRBJ2-2 TRBV14 TGTGCCAGCAGCCAATACAGGACAGGTCTCGGGGAGCTGTTTTTT CASSQYRTGLGELFF
- - TRBJ1-2 TRBV6-4 TGTGCCAGCAGTGATGTTAGGCCACCGGGTGGCTATGGCTACACCTTC CASSDVRPPGGYGYTF
TRBD1 - TRBJ2-1 TRBV2 TGTGCCAGCGGTGCAGGGGGCGCAGTGTCCTACAATGAGCAGTTCTTC CASGAGGAVSYNEQFF
- - TRBJ2-3 TRBV11-2 TGTGCCAGCAGCCAAGGGGCAAACAGGGCCACAGATACGCAGTATTTT CASSQGANRATDTQYF